This TCR beta chain was captured by sequencing in a study of blood T cells in healthy people across ages. A second PCR, run for roughly 7 to 11 cycles, used a sample-barcoded 5' primer plus a J-beta primer mix. Each CDR3 protein gets one entry after TCRdb re-called the 5' RACE reads with MiXCR. The table has 1,300,000 or so distinct CDR3 sequences, 59% seen once. There are 14 residues in the CDR3. The germline CDR1 and CDR2 sequences are LGHNA and YNFKEQ. Trimming removed 1 base at V and 10 bases at J, with 16 bases between. This clonotype was detected only once. Its antigen remains unidentified. Findings and caveats of the study: Those diversity estimates obtained from one million T cells were thought to be underestimates. Whereas aged donors had fewer naive CD4+ cells, long-lived donors had more of them and higher diversity.

This chain connects TRBV4-2 to TRBJ1-1; D perhaps matches TRBD1 (5 bases). The receptor's source is a man aged 18 to 30 in good health. Sequencing used blood. CDR3 sequence: CASSQGFSQGPAFF. DNA for the CDR3: TGTGCCAGCAGCCAAGGGTTCAGCCAGGGTCCAGCTTTCTTT.